A selection of T cell receptor beta chains follows, all from one sample in a study of molecular identifiers for immune sequencing clone quantification. MiXCR was run by TCRdb on the PCR reads, yielding one entry per CDR3 protein. The sample has about 640,000 distinct CDR3 sequences, about 20% seen once. Input material: naive CD8+ T cells from blood, with Jurkat cell RNA spiked in. These receptors were collected from a human donor in good health. Some libraries in this study had Jurkat cell RNA spiked in. Each CDR3 is given with its conserved first and last residue. Fields, in order: CDR3 DNA, CDR3 protein, J gene, V gene, D gene, clone size. D genes are given only for firm matches. The listing skips clone size in some rows; elsewhere it reads once, few, many or a size class.

CDR3nt: TGTGCCATCGGACAGGCGGGCGGGGAGCTGTTTTTT; CDR3aa: CAIGQAGGELFF; j_gene: TRBJ2-2; v_gene: TRBV2; d_gene: TRBD1; abundance: few
CDR3nt: TGTGCCAGCAGTTACTCGATCGTGGGAAGTCCCTACGAGCAGTACTTC; CDR3aa: CASSYSIVGSPYEQYF; j_gene: TRBJ2-7; v_gene: TRBV6-2/TRBV6-3; d_gene: -; abundance: few
CDR3nt: TGTGCCAGCAGCCAAGAACGGTCGGGGGGCCTCCGCGAGTACTTC; CDR3aa: CASSQERSGGLREYF; j_gene: TRBJ2-7; v_gene: TRBV3-2; d_gene: -; abundance: -
CDR3nt: TGTGCCACCCTAACAGCGAACACTGAAGCTTTCTTT; CDR3aa: CATLTANTEAFF; j_gene: TRBJ1-1; v_gene: TRBV2; d_gene: -; abundance: many
CDR3nt: TGCGCCAGCAGCCAAGTGGCACTGAACACTGGAGCTTTCTTT; CDR3aa: CASSQVALNTGAFF; j_gene: TRBJ1-1; v_gene: TRBV4-1; d_gene: -; abundance: -
CDR3nt: TGTGCCAGCAGTTTAGGGTTCCCTGGAAACACCATATATTTT; CDR3aa: CASSLGFPGNTIYF; j_gene: TRBJ1-3; v_gene: TRBV27; d_gene: -; abundance: -
CDR3nt: TGTGCCAGCATCTTGAGTTCGGTCCAAGAGACCCAGTACTTC; CDR3aa: CASILSSVQETQYF; j_gene: TRBJ2-5; v_gene: TRBV12-3/TRBV12-4; d_gene: -; abundance: many
CDR3nt: TGCAGTGCTACTACTCAGGGGGCAGGAAACACCATATATTTT; CDR3aa: CSATTQGAGNTIYF; j_gene: TRBJ1-3; v_gene: TRBV20-1; d_gene: TRBD1; abundance: many
CDR3nt: TGTGCCAGCAGTTTAGCTCCGGTGTCCTACGAGCAGTACTTC; CDR3aa: CASSLAPVSYEQYF; j_gene: TRBJ2-7; v_gene: TRBV27; d_gene: -; abundance: few
CDR3nt: TGTGCCAGCAGAATAAACCCGAACACCGGGGAGCTGTTTTTT; CDR3aa: CASRINPNTGELFF; j_gene: TRBJ2-2; v_gene: TRBV28; d_gene: -; abundance: many
CDR3nt: TGTGCCACCAGCAGAGACGGTCTAGCTTCACCCCTCCACTTT; CDR3aa: CATSRDGLASPLHF; j_gene: TRBJ1-6; v_gene: TRBV15; d_gene: -; abundance: many
CDR3nt: TGTGCCAGCAGTGAGTCAGCGGGAGCTTACAATGAGCAGTTCTTC; CDR3aa: CASSESAGAYNEQFF; j_gene: TRBJ2-1; v_gene: TRBV2; d_gene: TRBD2; abundance: few
CDR3nt: TGTGCCATCAGTGAGGCCGGACAGGGAGAGACCCAGTACTTC; CDR3aa: CAISEAGQGETQYF; j_gene: TRBJ2-5; v_gene: TRBV10-3; d_gene: TRBD1; abundance: -
CDR3nt: TGCAGTGCTAGAGATCAGGCAGGAGGTTGGGAGCAGTACTTC; CDR3aa: CSARDQAGGWEQYF; j_gene: TRBJ2-7; v_gene: TRBV20-1; d_gene: -; abundance: many
CDR3nt: TGTGCCAGCAGCTCTACTCTAGGACAGGGCTACAATGAGCAGTTCTTC; CDR3aa: CASSSTLGQGYNEQFF; j_gene: TRBJ2-1; v_gene: TRBV11-2; d_gene: TRBD1; abundance: many
CDR3nt: TGTGCCAGCACCCCGGCGGGAGCTCGCCGGGAGACCCAGTACTTC; CDR3aa: CASTPAGARRETQYF; j_gene: TRBJ2-5; v_gene: TRBV28; d_gene: TRBD2; abundance: many
CDR3nt: TGTGCCAGCAGTTTGTCGACAGGGCACTCCGAGCAGTACTTC; CDR3aa: CASSLSTGHSEQYF; j_gene: TRBJ2-7; v_gene: TRBV6-2/TRBV6-3; d_gene: TRBD1; abundance: -